Below, one T cell receptor (beta chain) is given with its context. The data were obtained in a study of blood T cell repertoires in COVID-19. Study as a whole: Researchers got acute and convalescent COVID-19 samples from the United States, Italy and Spain. From T cells, B-cell-depleted T cells, or PBMCs came the material, which was cDNA or gDNA.

As originally analysed: Reference gene primers were amplified, and this amplification served to estimate nucleated cell counts. Method: immunoSEQ multiplex PCR; TCRdb's copy keeps in-frame clones and lacks some. The D gene and trimming were derived from the DNA, and the V and J assignments and clone size from that table. The data hold some 33,000 clones, with approximately 91% observed a single time. The junction had 4 bases not matched to a gene; V was cut back by 7 bases and J by 2 bases. From germline, CDR1 is MNHNY and CDR2 SVGAGI (reference sequence). The length of the CDR3 is 13 residues. The sequenced material came from peripheral blood. V usage is TRBV6-6 and J usage is TRBJ2-5; 7 bases fit TRBD2. This TCR derives from a human donor in a cohort sampled during active COVID-19. CDR3 nucleotide sequence: TGTGCCAGCACCCGGGGGGTTCAAGAGACCCAGTACTTC. Its protein product is CASTRGVQETQYF.